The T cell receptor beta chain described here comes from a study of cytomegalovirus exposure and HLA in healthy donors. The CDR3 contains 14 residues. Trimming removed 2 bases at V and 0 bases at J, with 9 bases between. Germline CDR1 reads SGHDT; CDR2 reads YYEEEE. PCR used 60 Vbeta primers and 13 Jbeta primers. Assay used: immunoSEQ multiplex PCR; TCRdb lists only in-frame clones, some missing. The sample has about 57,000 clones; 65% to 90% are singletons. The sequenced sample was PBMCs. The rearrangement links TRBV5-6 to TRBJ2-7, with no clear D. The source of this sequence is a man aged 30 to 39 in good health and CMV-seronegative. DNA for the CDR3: TGTGCCAGCAGCTTTAGGCAGGTCTCCTACGAGCAGTACTTC. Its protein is CASSFRQVSYEQYF.